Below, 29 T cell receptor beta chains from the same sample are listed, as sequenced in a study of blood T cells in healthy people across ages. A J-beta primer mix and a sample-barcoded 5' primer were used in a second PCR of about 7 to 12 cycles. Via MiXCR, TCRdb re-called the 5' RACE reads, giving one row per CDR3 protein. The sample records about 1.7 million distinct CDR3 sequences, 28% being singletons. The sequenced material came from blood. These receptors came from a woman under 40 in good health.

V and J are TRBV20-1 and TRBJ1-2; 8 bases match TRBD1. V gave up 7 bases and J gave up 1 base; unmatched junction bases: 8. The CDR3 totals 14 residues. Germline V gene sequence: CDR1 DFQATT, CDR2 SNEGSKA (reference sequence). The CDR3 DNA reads TGCAGTGAACAGGGGGTTCGGGGTAACTATGGCTACACCTTC. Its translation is CSEQGVRGNYGYTF.

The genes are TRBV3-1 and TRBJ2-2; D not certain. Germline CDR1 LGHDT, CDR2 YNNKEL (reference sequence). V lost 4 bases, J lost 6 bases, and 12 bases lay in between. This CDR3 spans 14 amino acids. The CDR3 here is CASSPELEAGELFF. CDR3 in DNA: TGTGCCAGCAGCCCTGAACTTGAGGCCGGGGAGCTGTTTTTT.

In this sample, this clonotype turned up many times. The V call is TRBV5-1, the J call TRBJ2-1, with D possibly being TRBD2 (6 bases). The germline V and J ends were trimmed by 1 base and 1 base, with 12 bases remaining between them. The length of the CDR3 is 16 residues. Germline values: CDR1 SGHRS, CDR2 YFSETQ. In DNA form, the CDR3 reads TGCGCCAGCAGCTTGCAAACGGGGAGGTCCTACAATGAGCAGTTCTTC. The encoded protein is CASSLQTGRSYNEQFF.

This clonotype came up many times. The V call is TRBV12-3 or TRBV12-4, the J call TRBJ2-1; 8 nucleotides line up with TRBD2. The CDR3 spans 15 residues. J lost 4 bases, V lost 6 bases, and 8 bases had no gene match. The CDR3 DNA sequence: TGTGCCAGCAGGGGGGGCGGGGGGCTTTACAATGAGCAGTTCTTC. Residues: CASRGGGGLYNEQFF.

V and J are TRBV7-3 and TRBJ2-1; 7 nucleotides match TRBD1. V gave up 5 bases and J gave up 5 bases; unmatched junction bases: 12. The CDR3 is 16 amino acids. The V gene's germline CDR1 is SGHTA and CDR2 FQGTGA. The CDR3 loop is CASSTKTGFVDNEQFF. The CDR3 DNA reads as TGTGCCAGCAGCACCAAGACAGGGTTTGTGGACAATGAGCAGTTCTTC.

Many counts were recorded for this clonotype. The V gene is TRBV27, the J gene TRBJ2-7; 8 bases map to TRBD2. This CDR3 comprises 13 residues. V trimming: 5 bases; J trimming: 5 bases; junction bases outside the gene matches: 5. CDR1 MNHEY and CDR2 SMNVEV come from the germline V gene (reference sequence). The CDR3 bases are TGTGCCAGCAGTATCGGGGGGGCCAACGAGCAGTACTTC. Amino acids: CASSIGGANEQYF.

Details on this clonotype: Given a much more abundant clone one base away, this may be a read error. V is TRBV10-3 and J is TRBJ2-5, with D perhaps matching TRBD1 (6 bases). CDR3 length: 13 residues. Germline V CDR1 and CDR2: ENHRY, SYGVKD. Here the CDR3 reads CAIRLQGQETQDF. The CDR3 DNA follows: TGTGCCATCAGGCTACAGGGACAAGAGACCCAGGACTTC.

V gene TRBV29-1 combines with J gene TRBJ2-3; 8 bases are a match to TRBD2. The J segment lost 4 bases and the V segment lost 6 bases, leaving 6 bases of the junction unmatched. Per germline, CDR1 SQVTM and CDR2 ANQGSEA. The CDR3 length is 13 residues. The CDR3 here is CSVSGLGADTQYF. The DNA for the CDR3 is TGCAGCGTCTCGGGACTAGGCGCAGATACGCAGTATTTT.

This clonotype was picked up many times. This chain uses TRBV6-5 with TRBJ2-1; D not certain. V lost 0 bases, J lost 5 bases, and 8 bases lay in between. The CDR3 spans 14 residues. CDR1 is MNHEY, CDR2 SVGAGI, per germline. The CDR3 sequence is CASSYSGLDNEQFF. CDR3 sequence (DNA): TGTGCCAGCAGTTACTCGGGTCTAGACAATGAGCAGTTCTTC.

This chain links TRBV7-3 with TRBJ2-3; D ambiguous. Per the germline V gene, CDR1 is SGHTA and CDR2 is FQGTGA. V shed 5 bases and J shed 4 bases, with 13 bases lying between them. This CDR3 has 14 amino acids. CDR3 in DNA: TGTGCCAGCAGCCCCAAACCCCGTCCAGATACGCAGTATTTT. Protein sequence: CASSPKPRPDTQYF. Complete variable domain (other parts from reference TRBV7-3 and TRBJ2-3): GAGVSQTPSNKVTEKGKYVELRCDPISGHTALYWYRQSLGQGPEFLIYFQGTGAADDSGLPNDRFFAVRPEGSVSTLKIQRTERGDSAVYLCASSPKPRPDTQYFGPGTRLTVL.

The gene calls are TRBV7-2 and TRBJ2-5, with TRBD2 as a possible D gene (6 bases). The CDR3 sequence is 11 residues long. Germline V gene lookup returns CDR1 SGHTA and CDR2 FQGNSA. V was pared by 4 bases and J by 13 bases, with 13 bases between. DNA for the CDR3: TGTGCCAGCAGCTCAGGGTTGGAGGGGTACTTC. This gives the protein CASSSGLEGYF.

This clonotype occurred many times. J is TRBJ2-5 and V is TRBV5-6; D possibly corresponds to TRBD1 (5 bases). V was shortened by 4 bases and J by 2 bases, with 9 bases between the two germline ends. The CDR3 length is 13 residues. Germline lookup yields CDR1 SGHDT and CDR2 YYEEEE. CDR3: CASSPDTQETQYF. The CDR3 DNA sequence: TGTGCCAGCAGCCCGGACACGCAAGAGACCCAGTACTTC. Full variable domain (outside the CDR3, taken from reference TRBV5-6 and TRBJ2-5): DAGVTQSPTHLIKTRGQQVTLRCSPKSGHDTVSWYQQALGQGPQFIFQYYEEEERQRGNFPDRFSGHQFPNYSSELNVNALLLGDSALYLCASSPDTQETQYFGPGTRLLVL.

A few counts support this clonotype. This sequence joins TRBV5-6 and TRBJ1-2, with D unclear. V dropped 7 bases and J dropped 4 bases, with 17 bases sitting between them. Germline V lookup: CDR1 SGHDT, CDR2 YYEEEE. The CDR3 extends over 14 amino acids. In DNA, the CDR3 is TGTGCCAGCGCGGCGGCAGGAGGATGCTATGGCTACACCTTC. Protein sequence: CASAAAGGCYGYTF.

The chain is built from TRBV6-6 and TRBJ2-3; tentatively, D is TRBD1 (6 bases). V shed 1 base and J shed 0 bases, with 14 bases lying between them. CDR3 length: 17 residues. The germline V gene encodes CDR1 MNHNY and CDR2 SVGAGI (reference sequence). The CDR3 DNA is TGTGCCAGCAGTTACTATAGGGGGACGGGTAGCACAGATACGCAGTATTTT. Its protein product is CASSYYRGTGSTDTQYF.

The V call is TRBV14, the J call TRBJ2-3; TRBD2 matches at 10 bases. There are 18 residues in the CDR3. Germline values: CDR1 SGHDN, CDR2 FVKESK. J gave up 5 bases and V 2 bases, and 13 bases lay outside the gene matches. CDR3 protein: CASSQTASGRRVGDTQYF. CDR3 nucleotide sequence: TGTGCCAGCAGCCAAACTGCTAGCGGGAGACGTGTAGGAGATACGCAGTATTTT.

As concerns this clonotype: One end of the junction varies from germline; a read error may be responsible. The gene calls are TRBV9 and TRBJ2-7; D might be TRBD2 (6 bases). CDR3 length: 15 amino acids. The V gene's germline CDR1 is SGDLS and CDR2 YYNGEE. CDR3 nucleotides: TGTGCCAGCAGCGAATACCGGGACTCGTCCTGCGAGCAGTACTTC. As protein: CASSEYRDSSCEQYF.

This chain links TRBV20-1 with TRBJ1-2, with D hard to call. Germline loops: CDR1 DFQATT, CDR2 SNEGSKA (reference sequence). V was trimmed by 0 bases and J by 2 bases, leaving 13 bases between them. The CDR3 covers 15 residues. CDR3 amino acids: CSARDLGTLNYGYTF. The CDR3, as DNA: TGCAGTGCTAGAGACCTCGGCACGCTAAACTATGGCTACACCTTC.

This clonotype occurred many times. The DNA of the CDR3 is TGTGCCAGCAGCTATGCGACTAGCGGCACAGATACGCAGTATTTT. Protein: CASSYATSGTDTQYF. The J gene is TRBJ2-3, the V gene TRBV3-1; 8 nucleotides match TRBD2. The CDR3 is 15 residues long. The ends lost 5 bases at V and 1 base at J; junction bases unmatched: 5. The V gene's germline CDR1 is LGHDT and CDR2 YNNKEL (reference sequence).

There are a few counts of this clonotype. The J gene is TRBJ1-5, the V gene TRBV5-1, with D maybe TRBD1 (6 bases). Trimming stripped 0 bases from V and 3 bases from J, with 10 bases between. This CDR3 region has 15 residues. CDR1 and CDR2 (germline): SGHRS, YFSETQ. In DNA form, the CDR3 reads TGCGCCAGCAGCTTGGAGGCAGGGGCCAATCAGCCCCAGCATTTT. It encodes CASSLEAGANQPQHF.

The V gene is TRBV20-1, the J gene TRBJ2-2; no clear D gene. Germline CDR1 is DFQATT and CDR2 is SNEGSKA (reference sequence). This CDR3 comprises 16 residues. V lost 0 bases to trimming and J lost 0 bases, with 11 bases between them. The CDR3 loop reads CSARDHCSTNTGELFF. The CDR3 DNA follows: TGCAGTGCTAGAGATCATTGTAGTACGAACACCGGGGAGCTGTTTTTT.

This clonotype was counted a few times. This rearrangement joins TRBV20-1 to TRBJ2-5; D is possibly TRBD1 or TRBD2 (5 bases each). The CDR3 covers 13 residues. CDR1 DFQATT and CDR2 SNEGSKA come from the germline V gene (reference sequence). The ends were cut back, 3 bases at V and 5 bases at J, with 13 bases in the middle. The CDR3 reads CSASPGARETQYF. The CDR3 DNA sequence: TGCAGTGCTAGTCCCGGGGCGCGGGAGACCCAGTACTTC.

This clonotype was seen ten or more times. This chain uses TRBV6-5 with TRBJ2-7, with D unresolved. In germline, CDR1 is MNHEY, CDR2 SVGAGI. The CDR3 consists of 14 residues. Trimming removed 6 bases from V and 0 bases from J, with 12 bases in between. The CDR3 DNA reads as TGTGCCAGCAGCTCACAAACCCGCTCCTACGAGCAGTACTTC. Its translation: CASSSQTRSYEQYF.

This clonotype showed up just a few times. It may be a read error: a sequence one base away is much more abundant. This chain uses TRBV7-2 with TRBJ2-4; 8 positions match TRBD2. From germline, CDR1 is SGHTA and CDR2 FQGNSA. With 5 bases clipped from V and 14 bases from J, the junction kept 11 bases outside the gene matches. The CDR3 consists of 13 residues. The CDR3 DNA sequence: TGTGCCAGCAGCCTGGCCGTAGCGGGGCTCAAGTACTTC. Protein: CASSLAVAGLKYF.

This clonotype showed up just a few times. The CDR3 region is CASSYSGGAVGYTF. The CDR3 DNA sequence: TGTGCCAGCAGTTACTCGGGGGGGGCAGTTGGCTACACCTTC. J is TRBJ1-2 and V is TRBV6-6; D perhaps matches TRBD1 (6 bases). The CDR3 is made up of 14 amino acids. Germline CDR1 reads MNHNY; CDR2 reads SVGAGI (reference sequence). V lost 0 bases and J 7 bases, leaving 12 bases between the germline ends.

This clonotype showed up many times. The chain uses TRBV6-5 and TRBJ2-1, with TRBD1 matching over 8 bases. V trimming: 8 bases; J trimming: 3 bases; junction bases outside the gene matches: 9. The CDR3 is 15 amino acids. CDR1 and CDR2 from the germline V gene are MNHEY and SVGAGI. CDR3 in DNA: TGTGCCAGCTGGGGGACAGGTGAAAACTACAATGAGCAGTTCTTC. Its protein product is CASWGTGENYNEQFF.

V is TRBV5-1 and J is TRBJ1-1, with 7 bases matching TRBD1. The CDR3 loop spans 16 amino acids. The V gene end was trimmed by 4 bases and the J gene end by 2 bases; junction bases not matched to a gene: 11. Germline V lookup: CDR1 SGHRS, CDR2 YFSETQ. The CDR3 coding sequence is TGCGCCAGCAGCCCGGACAGGCCCCGTGAAAACACTGAAGCTTTCTTT. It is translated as CASSPDRPRENTEAFF.

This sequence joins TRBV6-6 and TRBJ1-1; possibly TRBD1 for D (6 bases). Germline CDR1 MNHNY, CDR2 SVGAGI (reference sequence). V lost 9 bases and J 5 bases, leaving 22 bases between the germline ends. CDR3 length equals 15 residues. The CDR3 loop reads CASVDGSAQGTEAFF. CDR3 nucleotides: TGTGCCAGTGTTGATGGGTCCGCACAGGGAACTGAAGCTTTCTTT.

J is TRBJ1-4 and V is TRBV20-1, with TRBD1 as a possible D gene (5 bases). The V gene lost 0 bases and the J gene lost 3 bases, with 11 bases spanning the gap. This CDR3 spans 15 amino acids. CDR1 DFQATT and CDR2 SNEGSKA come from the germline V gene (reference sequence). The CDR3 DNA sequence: TGCAGTGCTAGAGATTCTGGGACGGCTAATGAAAAACTGTTTTTT. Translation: CSARDSGTANEKLFF.

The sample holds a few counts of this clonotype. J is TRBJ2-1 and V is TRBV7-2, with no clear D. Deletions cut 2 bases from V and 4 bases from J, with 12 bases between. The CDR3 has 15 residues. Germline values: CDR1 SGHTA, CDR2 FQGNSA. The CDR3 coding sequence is TGTGCCAGCAGCTTACTCCGGCGGTGGTACAATGAGCAGTTCTTC. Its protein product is CASSLLRRWYNEQFF.